Below, 6 T cell receptor beta chains from the same sample are listed, as sequenced in a study of human T cells and chemical hapten exposure. TCRdb passed the RACE reads through MiXCR, listing each CDR3 protein once. The data show approximately 97,000 distinct CDR3 sequences, around 25% seen once. Time point defined: patch test 3, about 24 weeks after DPC sensitization. The treatment was: therapeutic diphenylcyclopropenone sensitization with weekly scalp DPC. The sequencing here drew on whole blood, taken in connection with sensitization to the hapten diphenylcyclopropenone (DPC). Receptor source: a man between 40 and 49 years old with alopecia areata. Some clones in this sample may be carry-over from other donors' samples.

This chain links TRBV12-3 or TRBV12-4 with TRBJ1-1, with D perhaps matching TRBD1 (5 bases). This CDR3 region has 15 residues. Trimming stripped 3 bases from V and 5 bases from J, with 16 bases between. The CDR3 coding sequence is TGTGCCAGCAGTTTTTCAGGGTTTGAGACGACTGAAGCTTTCTTT. Protein sequence: CASSFSGFETTEAFF.

This clonotype has more than one count but fewer than ten. The genes are TRBV28 and TRBJ1-6; D may be TRBD1 (6 bases). Germline assignment: CDR1 MDHEN and CDR2 SYDVKM. The CDR3 has 15 residues. V was trimmed by 5 bases and J by 10 bases, leaving 18 bases between them. The CDR3 DNA reads as TGTGCCAGCAGTCCACCTCAGGGGACTCCGTCACCCCTCCACTTT. Encoded protein: CASSPPQGTPSPLHF.

This clonotype has only a few counts. The V gene is TRBV24-1, the J gene TRBJ2-2, with D uncertain. Germline CDR1 reads KGHDR; CDR2 reads SFDVKD. The length of the CDR3 is 14 residues. Trimming took off 2 bases at V and 7 bases at J, with 10 bases between the two ends. This CDR3 reads CATSDSIVGGELFF. The CDR3 nucleotides are TGTGCCACCAGTGATTCCATCGTCGGCGGGGAGCTGTTTTTT.

CDR3 sequence: CASSERGQGACYEQYF. In DNA form, the CDR3 reads TGTGCCAGCAGTGAACGGGGACAGGGGGCCTGCTACGAGCAGTACTTC. The J gene is TRBJ2-7, the V gene TRBV27, with 12 bases matching TRBD1. The germline V gene has CDR1 MNHEY and CDR2 SMNVEV (reference sequence). The length of the CDR3 is 16 residues. J gave up 3 bases and V 5 bases, and 8 bases lay outside the gene matches.

The rearrangement uses TRBV5-1 and TRBJ2-3; D may match TRBD1 or TRBD2 (6 bases each). CDR1 is SGHRS and CDR2 is YFSETQ in the germline V gene. The CDR3 length is 14 residues. Between the trimmed V and J ends, which lost 4 bases and 2 bases, there was a span of 11 bases. CDR3 sequence reads: CASSGGGDTDTQYF. In DNA, the CDR3 is TGCGCCAGCAGCGGGGGCGGGGACACAGATACGCAGTATTTT.

CDR3 sequence reads: CAITSLQGAWAKNIQYF. CDR3 DNA: TGTGCCATCACATCCTTACAGGGGGCATGGGCCAAAAACATTCAGTACTTC. The J gene is TRBJ2-4, the V gene TRBV28; 9 bases are a match to TRBD1. J lost 1 base, V lost 10 bases, and 14 bases had no gene match. CDR3 length: 17 residues. CDR1 MDHEN and CDR2 SYDVKM come from the germline V gene.